Here is one T cell receptor beta chain with its context. This table comes from immunoSEQ multiplex PCR, and its TCRdb copy is limited to in-frame clones, with some not included. Of over 100,000 clones in the sample, around 90% are singletons; the top ten hold less than 9.5%. Trimming cost V 3 bases and J 4 bases, with 6 bases left between them. Germline CDR1 reads MGHRA; CDR2 reads YSYEKL. The CDR3 is 12 amino acids. The data originate from a study of T cell responses to AZD1222 COVID-19 vaccine. The receptor was isolated from an adult in good health. This sequence joins TRBV4-1 and TRBJ1-2; no firm D call. The starting material was peripheral blood, obtained on day 0 of AZD1222 vaccination. CDR3 nucleotides: TGCGCCAGCAGCCAGGTAGGCTATGGCTACACCTTC. It translates to CASSQVGYGYTF.